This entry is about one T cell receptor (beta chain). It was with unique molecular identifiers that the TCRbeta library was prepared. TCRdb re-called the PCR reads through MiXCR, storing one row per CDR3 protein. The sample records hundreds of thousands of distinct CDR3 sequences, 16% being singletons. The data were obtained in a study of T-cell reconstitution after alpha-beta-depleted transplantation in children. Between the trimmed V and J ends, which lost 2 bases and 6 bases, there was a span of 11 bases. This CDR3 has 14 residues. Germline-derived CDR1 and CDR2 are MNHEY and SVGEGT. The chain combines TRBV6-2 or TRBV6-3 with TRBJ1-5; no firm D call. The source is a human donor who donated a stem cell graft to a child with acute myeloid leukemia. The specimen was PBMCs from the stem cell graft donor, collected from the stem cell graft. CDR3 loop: CASSYASVGQPQHF. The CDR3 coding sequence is TGTGCCAGCAGTTACGCGAGTGTGGGTCAGCCCCAGCATTTT.